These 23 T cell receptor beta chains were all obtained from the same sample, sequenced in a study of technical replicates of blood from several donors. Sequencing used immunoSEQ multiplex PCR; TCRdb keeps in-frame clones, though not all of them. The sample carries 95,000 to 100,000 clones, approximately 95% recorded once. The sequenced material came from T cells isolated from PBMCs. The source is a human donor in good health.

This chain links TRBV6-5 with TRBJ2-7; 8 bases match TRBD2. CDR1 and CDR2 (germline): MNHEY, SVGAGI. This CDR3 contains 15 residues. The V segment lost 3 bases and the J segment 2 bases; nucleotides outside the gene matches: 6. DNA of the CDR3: TGTGCCAGCAGTTATACCAAAGCGGGGGCCTACGAGCAGTACTTC. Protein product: CASSYTKAGAYEQYF.

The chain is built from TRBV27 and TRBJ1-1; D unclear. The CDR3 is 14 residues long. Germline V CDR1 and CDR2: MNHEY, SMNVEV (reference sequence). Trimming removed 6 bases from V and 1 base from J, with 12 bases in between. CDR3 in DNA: TGTGCCAGCAGCGCCCGACACGCGAACACTGAAGCTTTCTTT. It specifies CASSARHANTEAFF.

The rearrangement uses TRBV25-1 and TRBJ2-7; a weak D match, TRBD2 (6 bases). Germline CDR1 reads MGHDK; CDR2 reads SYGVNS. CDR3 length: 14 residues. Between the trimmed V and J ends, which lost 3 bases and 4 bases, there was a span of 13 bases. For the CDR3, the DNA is TGTGCCAGCAGTGATCTTCGGGGAGGTTACGAGCAGTACTTC. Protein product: CASSDLRGGYEQYF.

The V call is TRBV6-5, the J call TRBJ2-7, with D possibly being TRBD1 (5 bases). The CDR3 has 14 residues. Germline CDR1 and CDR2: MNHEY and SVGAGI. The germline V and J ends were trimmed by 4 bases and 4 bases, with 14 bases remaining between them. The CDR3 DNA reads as TGTGCCAGCAGTTTCCTAGACAGAAAATACGAGCAGTACTTC. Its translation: CASSFLDRKYEQYF.

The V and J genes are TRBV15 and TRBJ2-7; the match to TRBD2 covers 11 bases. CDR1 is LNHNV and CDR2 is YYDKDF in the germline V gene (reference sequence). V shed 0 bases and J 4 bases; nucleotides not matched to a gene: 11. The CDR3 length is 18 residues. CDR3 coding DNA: TGTGCCACCAGCAGAGATCCAGGGCTAGCGGGAGGAGGTTACGAGCAGTACTTC. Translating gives CATSRDPGLAGGGYEQYF.

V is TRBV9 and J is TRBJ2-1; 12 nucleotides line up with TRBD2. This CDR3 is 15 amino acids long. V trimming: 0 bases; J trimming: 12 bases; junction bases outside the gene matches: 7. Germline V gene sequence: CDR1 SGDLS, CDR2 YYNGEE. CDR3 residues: CASSVDTSGGFGQFF. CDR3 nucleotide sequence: TGTGCCAGCAGCGTAGACACTAGCGGGGGGTTCGGGCAGTTCTTC.

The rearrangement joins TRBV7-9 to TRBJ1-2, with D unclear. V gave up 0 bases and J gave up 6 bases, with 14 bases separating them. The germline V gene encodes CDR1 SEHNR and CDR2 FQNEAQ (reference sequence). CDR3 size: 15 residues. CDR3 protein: CASSLAPGGNDGYTF. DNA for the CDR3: TGTGCCAGCAGCTTAGCGCCTGGAGGGAATGATGGCTACACCTTC.

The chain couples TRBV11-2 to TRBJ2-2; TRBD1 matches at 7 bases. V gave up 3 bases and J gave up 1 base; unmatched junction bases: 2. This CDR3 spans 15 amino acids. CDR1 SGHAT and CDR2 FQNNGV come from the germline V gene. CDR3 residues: CASSLAGGNTGELFF. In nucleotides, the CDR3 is TGTGCCAGCAGCTTGGCAGGGGGGAACACCGGGGAGCTGTTTTTT. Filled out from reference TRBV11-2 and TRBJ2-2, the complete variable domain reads EAGVAQSPRYKIIEKRQSVAFWCNPISGHATLYWYQQILGQGPKLLIQFQNNGVVDDSQLPKDRFSAERLKGVDSTLKIQPAKLEDSAVYLCASSLAGGNTGELFFGEGSRLTVL.

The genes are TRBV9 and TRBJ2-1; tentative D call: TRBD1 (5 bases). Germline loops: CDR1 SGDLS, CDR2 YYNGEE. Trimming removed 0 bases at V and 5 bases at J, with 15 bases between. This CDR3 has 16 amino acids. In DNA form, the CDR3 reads TGTGCCAGCAGCGTAGGAGGCCAGACAGTCAACAATGAGCAGTTCTTC. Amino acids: CASSVGGQTVNNEQFF. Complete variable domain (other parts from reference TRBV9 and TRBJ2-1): DSGVTQTPKHLITATGQRVTLRCSPRSGDLSVYWYQQSLDQGLQFLIQYYNGEERAKGNILERFSAQQFPDLHSELNLSSLELGDSALYFCASSVGGQTVNNEQFFGPGTRLTVL.

CDR3 nucleotides: TGTGCCAGTAGTATGGGGGCTAGCGGGAGTCCAAACAATGAGCAGTTCTTC. Translation: CASSMGASGSPNNEQFF. This chain joins TRBV19 and TRBJ2-1; 10 bases align to TRBD2. This CDR3 has 17 amino acids. Germline assignment: CDR1 LNHDA and CDR2 SQIVND (reference sequence). Germline trimming cut 3 bases from V and 5 bases from J; bases unmatched to any gene: 10.

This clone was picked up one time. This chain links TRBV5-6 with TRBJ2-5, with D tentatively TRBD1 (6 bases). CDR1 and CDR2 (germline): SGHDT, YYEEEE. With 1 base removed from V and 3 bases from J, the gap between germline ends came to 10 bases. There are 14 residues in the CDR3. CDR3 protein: CASSLPGQKETQYF. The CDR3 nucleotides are TGTGCCAGCAGCTTGCCGGGACAAAAAGAGACCCAGTACTTC.

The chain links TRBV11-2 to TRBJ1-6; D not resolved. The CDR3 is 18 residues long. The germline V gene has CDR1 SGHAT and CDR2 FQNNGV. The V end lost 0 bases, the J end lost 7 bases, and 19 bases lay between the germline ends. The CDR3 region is CASSLDPPGSVINSPLHF. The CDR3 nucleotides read TGTGCCAGCAGCTTAGATCCCCCGGGATCGGTAATCAATTCACCCCTCCACTTT.

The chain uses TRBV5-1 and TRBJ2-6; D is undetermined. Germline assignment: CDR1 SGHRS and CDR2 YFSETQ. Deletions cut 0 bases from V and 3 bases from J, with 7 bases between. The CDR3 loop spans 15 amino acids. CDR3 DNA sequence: TGCGCCAGCAGCTTGGAGCCTTATGGGGCCAACGTCCTGACTTTC. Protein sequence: CASSLEPYGANVLTF.

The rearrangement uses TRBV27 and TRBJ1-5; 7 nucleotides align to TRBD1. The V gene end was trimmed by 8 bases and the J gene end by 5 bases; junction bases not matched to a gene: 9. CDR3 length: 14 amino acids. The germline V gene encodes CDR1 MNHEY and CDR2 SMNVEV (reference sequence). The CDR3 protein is CASAHRGDYQPQHF. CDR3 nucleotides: TGTGCCAGCGCCCACAGGGGCGACTATCAGCCCCAGCATTTT.

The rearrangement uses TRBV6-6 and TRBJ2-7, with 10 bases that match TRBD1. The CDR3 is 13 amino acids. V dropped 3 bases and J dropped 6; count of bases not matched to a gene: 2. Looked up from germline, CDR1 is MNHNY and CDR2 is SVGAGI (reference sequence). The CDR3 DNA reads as TGTGCCAGCAGTTATGGACAGGGGGGCGAGCAGTACTTC. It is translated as CASSYGQGGEQYF.

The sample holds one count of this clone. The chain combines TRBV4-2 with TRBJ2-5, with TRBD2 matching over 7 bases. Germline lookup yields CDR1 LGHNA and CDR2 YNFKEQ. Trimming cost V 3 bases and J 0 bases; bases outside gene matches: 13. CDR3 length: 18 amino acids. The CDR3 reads CASSQAGDLWINQETQYF. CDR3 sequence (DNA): TGTGCCAGCAGCCAGGCGGGGGATCTGTGGATCAACCAAGAGACCCAGTACTTC.

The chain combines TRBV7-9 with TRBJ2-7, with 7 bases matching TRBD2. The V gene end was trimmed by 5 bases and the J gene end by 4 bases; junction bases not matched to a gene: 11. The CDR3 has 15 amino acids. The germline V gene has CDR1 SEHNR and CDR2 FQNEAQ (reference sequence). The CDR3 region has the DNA TGTGCCAGCAGCCCCCCCTCCTTGGGGGGGTACGAGCAGTACTTC. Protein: CASSPPSLGGYEQYF.

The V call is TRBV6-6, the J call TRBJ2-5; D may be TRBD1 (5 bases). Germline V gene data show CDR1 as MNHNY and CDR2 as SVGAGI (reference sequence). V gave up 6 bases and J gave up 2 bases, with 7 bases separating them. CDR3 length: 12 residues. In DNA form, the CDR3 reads TGTGCCAGCAGGCGACAGCAAGAGACCCAGTACTTC. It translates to CASRRQQETQYF.

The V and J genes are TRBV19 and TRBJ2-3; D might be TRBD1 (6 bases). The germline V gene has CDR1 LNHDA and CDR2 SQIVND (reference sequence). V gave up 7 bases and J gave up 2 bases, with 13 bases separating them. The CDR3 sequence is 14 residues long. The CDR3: CASTKQGPTDTQYF. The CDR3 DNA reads TGTGCCAGTACCAAACAGGGTCCCACAGATACGCAGTATTTT.

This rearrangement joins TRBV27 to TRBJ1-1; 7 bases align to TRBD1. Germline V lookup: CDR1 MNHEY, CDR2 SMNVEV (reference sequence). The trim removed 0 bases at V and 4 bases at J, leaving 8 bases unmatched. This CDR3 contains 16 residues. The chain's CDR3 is CASSLSKGAVITEAFF. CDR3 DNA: TGTGCCAGCAGTTTATCAAAGGGGGCGGTCATCACTGAAGCTTTCTTT.

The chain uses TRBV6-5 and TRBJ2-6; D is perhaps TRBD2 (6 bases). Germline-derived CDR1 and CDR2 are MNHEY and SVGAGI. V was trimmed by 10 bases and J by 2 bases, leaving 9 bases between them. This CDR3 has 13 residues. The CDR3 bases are TGTGCCACGTGGAGGGCTGGGGCCAACGTCCTGACTTTC. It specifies CATWRAGANVLTF.

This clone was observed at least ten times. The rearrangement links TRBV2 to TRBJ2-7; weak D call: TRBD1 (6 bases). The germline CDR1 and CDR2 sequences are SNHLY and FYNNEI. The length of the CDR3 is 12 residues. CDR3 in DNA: TGTTCAGCCGCGGACAGAACCTACGAGCAGTACTTC. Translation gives CSAADRTYEQYF.

The CDR3 DNA reads as TGTGCCAGCAGCTTAGCGACAGCTTACGAGCAGTACTTC. Translated: CASSLATAYEQYF. The chain has TRBV7-2 and TRBJ2-7, with D perhaps matching TRBD1 (5 bases). V lost 0 bases, J lost 4 bases, and 7 bases lay in between. The CDR3 contains 13 residues. Per germline, CDR1 SGHTA and CDR2 FQGNSA.